This T cell receptor beta chain was documented in a study of T-cell memory formation after mild COVID-19. Across the study: The study found TCR clusters largely donor specific.

In regard to this clonotype: Its cognate antigen is unknown.

Study results and limitations: Balance between CD4 and CD8 was seen in clones contracting day 15 to 85, and a CD4+ lean was seen in later expanders. CD4+ contracting clones lay mainly in CM and EM, CD8+ ones in EMRA.

Amplification by 5'RACE using constant-segment primers produced TCR alpha and TCR beta cDNA libraries that carried sample barcodes and UMIs. TCRdb independently ran MiXCR on the 5' RACE reads; one entry per CDR3 protein. There are 210,000 or so distinct CDR3 sequences in the sample; more than 25% occur only once, and 10% to 12% lies in the top ten. Source material: PBMCs or a T cell subset sorted from them (not recorded which). This sequence was found in an adult woman who had mild COVID-19 (a few samples of this study predate the infection). Cell type and time point are not known.

Here the CDR3 reads CASSLGQGHSPLHF. CDR3 DNA sequence: TGTGCCAGCAGCTTAGGACAGGGTCATTCACCCCTCCACTTT. The V gene is TRBV7-2, the J gene TRBJ1-6; 7 nucleotides align to TRBD1. The germline gives CDR1 SGHTA, CDR2 FQGNSA. V was clipped by 1 base and J by 8 bases; unmatched bases: 2. The CDR3 has 14 amino acids.